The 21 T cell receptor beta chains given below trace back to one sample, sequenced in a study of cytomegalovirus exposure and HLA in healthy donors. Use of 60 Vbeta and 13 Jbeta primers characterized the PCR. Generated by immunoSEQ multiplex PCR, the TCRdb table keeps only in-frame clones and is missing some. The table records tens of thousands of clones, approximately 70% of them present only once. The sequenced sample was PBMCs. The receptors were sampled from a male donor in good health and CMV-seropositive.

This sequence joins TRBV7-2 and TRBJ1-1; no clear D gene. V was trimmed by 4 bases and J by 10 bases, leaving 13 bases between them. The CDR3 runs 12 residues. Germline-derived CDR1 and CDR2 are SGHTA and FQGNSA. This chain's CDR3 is CASSSPRGGAFF. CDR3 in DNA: TGTGCCAGCAGCTCCCCCCGCGGTGGAGCTTTCTTT.

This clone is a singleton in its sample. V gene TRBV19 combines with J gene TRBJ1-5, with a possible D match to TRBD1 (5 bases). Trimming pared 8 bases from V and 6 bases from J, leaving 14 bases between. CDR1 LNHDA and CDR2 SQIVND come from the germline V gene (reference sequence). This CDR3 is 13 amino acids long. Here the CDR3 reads CASATLGGQPQHF. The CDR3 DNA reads TGTGCCAGTGCCACCTTGGGGGGTCAGCCCCAGCATTTT.

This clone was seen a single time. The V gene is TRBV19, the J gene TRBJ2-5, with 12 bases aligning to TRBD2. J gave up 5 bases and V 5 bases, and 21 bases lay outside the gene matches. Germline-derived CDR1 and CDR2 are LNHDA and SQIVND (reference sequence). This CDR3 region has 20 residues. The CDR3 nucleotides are TGTGCCAGTAGTTCTAAACCTAGCGGGGGGGCCGTACGGGGCTCCGAGACCCAGTACTTC. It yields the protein CASSSKPSGGAVRGSETQYF. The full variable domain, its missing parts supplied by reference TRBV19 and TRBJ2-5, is DGGITQSPKYLFRKEGQNVTLSCEQNLNHDAMYWYRQDPGQGLRLIYYSQIVNDFQKGDIAEGYSVSREKKESFPLTVTSAQKNPTAFYLCASSSKPSGGAVRGSETQYFGPGTRLLVL.

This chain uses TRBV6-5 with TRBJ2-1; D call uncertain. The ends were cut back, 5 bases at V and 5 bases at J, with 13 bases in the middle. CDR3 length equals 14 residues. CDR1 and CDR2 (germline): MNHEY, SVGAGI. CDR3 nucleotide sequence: TGTGCCAGCAGTCGAATCACAGCCGACAATGAGCAGTTCTTC. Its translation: CASSRITADNEQFF.

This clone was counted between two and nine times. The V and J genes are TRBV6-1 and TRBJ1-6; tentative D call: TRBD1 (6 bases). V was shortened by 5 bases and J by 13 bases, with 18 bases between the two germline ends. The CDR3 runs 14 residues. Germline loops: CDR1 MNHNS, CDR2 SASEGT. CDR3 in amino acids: CASSQDRSFSPLHF. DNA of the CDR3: TGTGCCAGCAGTCAAGACAGGTCCTTTTCCCCCCTCCACTTT.

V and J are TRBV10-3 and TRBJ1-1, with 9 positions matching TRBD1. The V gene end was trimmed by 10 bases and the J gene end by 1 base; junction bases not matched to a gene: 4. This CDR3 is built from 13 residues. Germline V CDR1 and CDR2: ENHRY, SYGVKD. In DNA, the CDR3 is TGTGCCACCTGGACAGGGGAGAACACTGAAGCTTTCTTT. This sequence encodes CATWTGENTEAFF.

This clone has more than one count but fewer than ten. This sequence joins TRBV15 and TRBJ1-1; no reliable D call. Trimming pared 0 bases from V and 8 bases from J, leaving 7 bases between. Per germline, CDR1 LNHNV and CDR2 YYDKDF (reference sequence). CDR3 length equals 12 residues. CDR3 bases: TGTGCCACCAGCAGAGACCAGTACGAAGCTTTCTTT. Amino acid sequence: CATSRDQYEAFF.

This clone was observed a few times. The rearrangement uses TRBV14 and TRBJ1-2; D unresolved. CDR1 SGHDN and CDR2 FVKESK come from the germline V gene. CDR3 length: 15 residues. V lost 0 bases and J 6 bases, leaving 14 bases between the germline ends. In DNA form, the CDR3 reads TGTGCCAGCAGCCAAGATGGAATAGTGGGAGATGGCTACACCTTC. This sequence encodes CASSQDGIVGDGYTF. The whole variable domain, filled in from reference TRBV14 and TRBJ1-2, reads EAGVTQFPSHSVIEKGQTVTLRCDPISGHDNLYWYRRVMGKEIKFLLHFVKESKQDESGMPNNRFLAERTGGTYSTLKVQPAELEDSGVYFCASSQDGIVGDGYTFGSGTRLTVV.

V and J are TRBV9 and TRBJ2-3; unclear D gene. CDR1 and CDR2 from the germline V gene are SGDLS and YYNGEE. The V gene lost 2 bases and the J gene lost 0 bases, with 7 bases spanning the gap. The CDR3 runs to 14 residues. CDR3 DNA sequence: TGTGCCAGCAGCGTTCTTCCTAGCACAGATACGCAGTATTTT. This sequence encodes CASSVLPSTDTQYF. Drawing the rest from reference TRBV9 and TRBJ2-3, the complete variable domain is DSGVTQTPKHLITATGQRVTLRCSPRSGDLSVYWYQQSLDQGLQFLIQYYNGEERAKGNILERFSAQQFPDLHSELNLSSLELGDSALYFCASSVLPSTDTQYFGPGTRLTVL.

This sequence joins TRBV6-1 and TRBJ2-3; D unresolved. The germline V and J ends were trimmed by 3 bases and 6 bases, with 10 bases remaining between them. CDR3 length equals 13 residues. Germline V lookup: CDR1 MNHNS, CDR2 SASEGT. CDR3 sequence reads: CASSDPAIDTQYF. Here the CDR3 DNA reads TGTGCCAGCAGTGACCCCGCTATTGATACGCAGTATTTT.

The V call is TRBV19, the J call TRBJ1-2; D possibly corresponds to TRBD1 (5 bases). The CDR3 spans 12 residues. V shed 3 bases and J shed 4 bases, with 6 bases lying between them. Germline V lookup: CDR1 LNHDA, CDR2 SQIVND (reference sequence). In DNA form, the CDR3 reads TGTGCCAGTAGTATGGGGCCCTATGGCTACACCTTC. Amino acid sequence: CASSMGPYGYTF.

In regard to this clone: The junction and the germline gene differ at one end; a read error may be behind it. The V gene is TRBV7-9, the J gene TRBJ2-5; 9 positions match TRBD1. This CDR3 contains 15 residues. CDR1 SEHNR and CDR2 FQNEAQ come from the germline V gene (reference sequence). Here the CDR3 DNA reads TGTGCCAGCAGCTCAGGGACAGGGCAGAGAGAGGCCCAGTACTTC. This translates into CASSSGTGQREAQYF. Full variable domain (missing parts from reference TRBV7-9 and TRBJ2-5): DTGVSQNPRHKITKRGQNVTFRCDPISEHNRLYWYRQTLGQGPEFLTYFQNEAQLEKSRLLSDRFSAERPKGSFSTLEIQRTEQGDSAMYLCASSSGTGQREAQYFGPGTRLLVL.

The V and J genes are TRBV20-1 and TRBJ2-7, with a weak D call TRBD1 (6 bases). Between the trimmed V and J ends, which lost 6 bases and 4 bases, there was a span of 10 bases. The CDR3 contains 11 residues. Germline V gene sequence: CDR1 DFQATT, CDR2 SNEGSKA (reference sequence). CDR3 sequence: CSANREYEQYF. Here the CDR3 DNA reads TGCAGTGCGAACAGGGAGTACGAGCAGTACTTC.

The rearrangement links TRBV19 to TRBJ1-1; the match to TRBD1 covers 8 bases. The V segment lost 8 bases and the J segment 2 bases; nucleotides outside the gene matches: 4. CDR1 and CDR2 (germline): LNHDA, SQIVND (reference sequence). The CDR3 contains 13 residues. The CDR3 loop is CASHGQGNTEAFF. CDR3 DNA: TGTGCCAGTCACGGACAGGGAAACACTGAAGCTTTCTTT. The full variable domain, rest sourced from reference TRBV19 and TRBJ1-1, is DGGITQSPKYLFRKEGQNVTLSCEQNLNHDAMYWYRQDPGQGLRLIYYSQIVNDFQKGDIAEGYSVSREKKESFPLTVTSAQKNPTAFYLCASHGQGNTEAFFGQGTRLTVV.

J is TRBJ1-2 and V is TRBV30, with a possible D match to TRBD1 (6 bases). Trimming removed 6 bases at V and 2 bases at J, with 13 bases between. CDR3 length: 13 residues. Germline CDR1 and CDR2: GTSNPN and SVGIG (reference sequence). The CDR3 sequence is CACITTGNYGYTF. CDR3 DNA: TGTGCCTGTATAACCACAGGGAACTATGGCTACACCTTC.

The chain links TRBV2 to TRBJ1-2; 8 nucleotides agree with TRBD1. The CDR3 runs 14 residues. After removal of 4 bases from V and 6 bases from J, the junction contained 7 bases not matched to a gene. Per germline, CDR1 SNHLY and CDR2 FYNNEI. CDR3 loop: CASSVGQGANGYTF. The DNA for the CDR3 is TGTGCCAGCAGTGTCGGCCAGGGGGCGAATGGCTACACCTTC.

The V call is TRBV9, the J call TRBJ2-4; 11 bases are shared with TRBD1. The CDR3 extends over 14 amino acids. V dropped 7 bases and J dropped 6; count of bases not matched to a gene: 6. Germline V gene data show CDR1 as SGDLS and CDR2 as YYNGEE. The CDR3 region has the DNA TGTGCCAGCTCACCCGGGACAGGGGGAAACATTCAGTACTTC. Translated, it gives CASSPGTGGNIQYF. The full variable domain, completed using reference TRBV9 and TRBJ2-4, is DSGVTQTPKHLITATGQRVTLRCSPRSGDLSVYWYQQSLDQGLQFLIQYYNGEERAKGNILERFSAQQFPDLHSELNLSSLELGDSALYFCASSPGTGGNIQYFGAGTRLSVL.

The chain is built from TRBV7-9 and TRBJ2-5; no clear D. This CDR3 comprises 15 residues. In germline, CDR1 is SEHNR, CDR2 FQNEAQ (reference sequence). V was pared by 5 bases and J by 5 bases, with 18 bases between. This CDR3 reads CASSPDRFGRETQYF. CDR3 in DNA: TGTGCCAGCAGCCCCGATCGGTTCGGTCGTGAGACCCAGTACTTC.

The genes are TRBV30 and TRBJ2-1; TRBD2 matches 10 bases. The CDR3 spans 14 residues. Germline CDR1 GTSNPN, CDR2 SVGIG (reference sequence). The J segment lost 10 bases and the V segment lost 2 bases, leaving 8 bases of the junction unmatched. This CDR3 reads CAWSLSGGGREQFF. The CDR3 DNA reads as TGTGCCTGGAGTTTAAGCGGGGGGGGTAGGGAGCAGTTCTTC. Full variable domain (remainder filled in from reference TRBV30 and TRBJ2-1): SQTIHQWPATLVQPVGSPLSLECTVEGTSNPNLYWYRQAAGRGLQLLFYSVGIGQISSEVPQNLSASRPQDRQFILSSKKLLLSDSGFYLCAWSLSGGGREQFFGPGTRLTVL.

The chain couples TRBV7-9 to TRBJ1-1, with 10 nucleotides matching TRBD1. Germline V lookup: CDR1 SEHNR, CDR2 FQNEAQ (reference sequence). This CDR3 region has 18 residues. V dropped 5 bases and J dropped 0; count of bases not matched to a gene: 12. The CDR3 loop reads CASSPSRGQGGMNTEAFF. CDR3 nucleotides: TGTGCCAGCAGCCCAAGTCGAGGACAGGGGGGAATGAACACTGAAGCTTTCTTT.

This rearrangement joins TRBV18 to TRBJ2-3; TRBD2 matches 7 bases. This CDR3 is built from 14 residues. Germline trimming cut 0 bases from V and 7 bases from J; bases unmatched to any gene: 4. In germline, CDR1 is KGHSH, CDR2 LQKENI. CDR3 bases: TGTGCCAGCTCACCACCTCCGGGAGGTCATACGCAGTATTTT. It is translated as CASSPPPGGHTQYF.